This T cell receptor (beta chain) was recovered during a study of T-cell reconstitution after alpha-beta-depleted transplantation in children. Unique molecular identifiers tagged the TCRbeta library. TCRdb itself ran the PCR reads through MiXCR, one entry per CDR3 protein. The table includes more than 500,000 distinct CDR3 sequences, more than 9.5% detected once. This CDR3 has 14 residues. V shed 2 bases and J 11 bases; nucleotides not matched to a gene: 7. Germline CDR1 reads MNHEY; CDR2 reads SMNVEV (reference sequence). Notes on the study in general: After transplant, at about two months, alpha-beta T cells were reportedly derived from several hundred expanded graft clones. There were some patients whose high TCRbeta diversity at day 60 came from surviving recipient T cells and thymic progenitors. It was newly produced T cells that mostly accounted for T-cell counts and diversity one year after transplant.

A remark on this clonotype: Its antigen is undetermined.

The sequence came from a female patient aged 2 to 10 who had a stem cell transplant for aplastic anemia, so the T cells may come from the graft donor. The sample consisted of PBMCs, mostly from graft donor cells, taken 180 days after TCRalphabeta/CD19-depleted stem cell transplant. The chain recombines TRBV27 with TRBJ2-1; TRBD2 matches at 9 bases. The CDR3 nucleotides read TGTGCCAGCAGTTTAAGGCGGCTAGCGGGACAGCAGTTCTTC. This translates into CASSLRRLAGQQFF.